What follows are 9 T cell receptor beta chains derived from one specimen sequenced in a study of T-cell memory formation after mild COVID-19. MiXCR was run by TCRdb on the 5' RACE reads, yielding one entry per CDR3 protein. The top ten clones hold 20% to 25% of a sample with about 360,000 distinct CDR3 sequences, 13% of them seen once. Specimen: PBMCs or a T cell subset sorted from them (not recorded which). Receptors were obtained from a man between 18 and 29 years old who had mild COVID-19 (a few samples of this study predate the infection). Cell type and time point are not known.

This clonotype turned up a few times. CDR3 nucleotide sequence: TGTGCCAGCAGGGTCGGGACCGGCACAGATACGCAGTATTTT. This translates into CASRVGTGTDTQYF. V gene TRBV9 combines with J gene TRBJ2-3; either TRBD1 or TRBD2 may fit D (5 bases each). The germline gives CDR1 SGDLS, CDR2 YYNGEE. V gave up 5 bases and J gave up 1 base, with 11 bases separating them. The CDR3 contains 14 residues.

This clonotype has just a few counts. V gene TRBV7-9 combines with J gene TRBJ2-7; D not resolved. Germline assignment: CDR1 SEHNR and CDR2 FQNEAQ (reference sequence). V lost 10 bases, J lost 3 bases, and 10 bases lay in between. The CDR3 is 11 amino acids. This CDR3 is CATTPGYEQYF. The CDR3 bases are TGTGCCACCACCCCTGGCTACGAGCAGTACTTC.

This clonotype was detected ten times or more. V is TRBV7-9 and J is TRBJ1-5; 7 positions match TRBD1. Germline V gene sequence: CDR1 SEHNR, CDR2 FQNEAQ (reference sequence). Trimming at V came to 3 bases and at J to 9 bases, leaving 11 bases not matched to a gene. The CDR3 is 15 residues long. The CDR3: CASSLSTGVGGPQHF. CDR3 sequence (DNA): TGTGCCAGCAGCTTGAGCACAGGGGTTGGAGGGCCCCAGCATTTT.

This clonotype turned up a few times. V usage is TRBV10-2 and J usage is TRBJ1-5; D remains ambiguous. This CDR3 is built from 13 residues. Germline loops: CDR1 WSHSY, CDR2 SAAADI. V lost 7 bases to trimming and J lost 0 bases, with 7 bases between them. The chain's CDR3 is CASTYGSNQPQHF. CDR3 bases: TGCGCCAGCACTTACGGTAGCAATCAGCCCCAGCATTTT.

This clonotype was seen only a few times. The rearrangement links TRBV6-5 to TRBJ2-1; 8 positions match TRBD1. After removal of 7 bases from V and 6 bases from J, the junction contained 5 bases not matched to a gene. This CDR3 is 13 amino acids long. The germline V gene encodes CDR1 MNHEY and CDR2 SVGAGI. The CDR3 DNA reads as TGTGCCAGCAATGGACAGGGAGGCAATGAGCAGTTCTTC. It encodes CASNGQGGNEQFF.

In its sample, this clonotype was seen many times. This chain connects TRBV20-1 to TRBJ2-7; no clear D. Trimming stripped 2 bases from V and 5 bases from J, with 10 bases between. CDR3 size: 12 residues. Germline-derived CDR1 and CDR2 are DFQATT and SNEGSKA (reference sequence). CDR3: CSARSGLHEQYF. The CDR3 DNA reads as TGCAGTGCTAGATCTGGTCTCCACGAGCAGTACTTC.

In this sample, this clonotype turned up a few times. The chain links TRBV6-1 to TRBJ1-5, with TRBD1 matching 12 bases. V dropped 6 bases and J dropped 7; count of bases not matched to a gene: 4. In germline, CDR1 is MNHNS, CDR2 SASEGT. This CDR3 has 14 amino acids. The DNA of the CDR3 is TGTGCCAGCAGGCGGGACAGGGGGCGGCAGCCCCAGCATTTT. This codes for CASRRDRGRQPQHF.

This clonotype was counted at least ten times. The gene calls are TRBV12-3 or TRBV12-4 and TRBJ2-3; the D is unclear. This CDR3 is built from 14 residues. The germline V and J ends were trimmed by 5 bases and 4 bases, with 13 bases remaining between them. As DNA, the CDR3 is TGTGCCAGCAGTCCCCCCACAGTGGCAGATACGCAGTATTTT. Residues: CASSPPTVADTQYF.

The chain is built from TRBV28 and TRBJ2-3; D is uncertain. The CDR3 covers 15 residues. Germline values: CDR1 MDHEN, CDR2 SYDVKM. V lost 7 bases, J lost 4 bases, and 18 bases lay in between. CDR3 sequence reads: CASTSLPRKADTQYF. DNA of the CDR3: TGTGCCAGCACCTCACTCCCACGTAAGGCAGATACGCAGTATTTT.